This T cell receptor beta chain was identified during a study of regulatory T cells in long-lasting Graves disease. Germline V gene lookup returns CDR1 LGHDT and CDR2 YNNKEL (reference sequence). V shed 5 bases, J shed 8 bases, and the junction held 2 bases outside the gene matches. The CDR3 runs 13 residues. Combining iRepertoire HTBI primers with Arm-PCR of CDR3 regions, the authors built TCR beta libraries. TCRdb reprocessed the multiplex PCR reads with MiXCR, giving one entry per CDR3 protein. This repertoire shows 250,000 to 300,000 distinct CDR3 sequences, about 17% found once; its top ten account for roughly 15%. Time point of the sample: newly diagnosed GD, antithyroid drugs for less than 3 months. Researchers made the TCR library from RNA that was extracted from PBMCs. The same sample was also studied in work on T cells in Graves' hyperthyroidism and ophthalmopathy. From that study: Most thyroid clonotypes that were expanded above 0.001 also turned up in blood.

The specimen was peripheral blood mononuclear cells (PBMCs), collected at new diagnosis, from a patient treated with antithyroid drugs. The sequence was obtained from a woman younger than 45 with Graves disease. The chain is built from TRBV3-1 and TRBJ2-2; 10 bases are a match to TRBD2. DNA of the CDR3: TGTGCCAGCAGCTTACTAGCGGGGGGGGAGCTGTTTTTT. This gives the protein CASSLLAGGELFF.